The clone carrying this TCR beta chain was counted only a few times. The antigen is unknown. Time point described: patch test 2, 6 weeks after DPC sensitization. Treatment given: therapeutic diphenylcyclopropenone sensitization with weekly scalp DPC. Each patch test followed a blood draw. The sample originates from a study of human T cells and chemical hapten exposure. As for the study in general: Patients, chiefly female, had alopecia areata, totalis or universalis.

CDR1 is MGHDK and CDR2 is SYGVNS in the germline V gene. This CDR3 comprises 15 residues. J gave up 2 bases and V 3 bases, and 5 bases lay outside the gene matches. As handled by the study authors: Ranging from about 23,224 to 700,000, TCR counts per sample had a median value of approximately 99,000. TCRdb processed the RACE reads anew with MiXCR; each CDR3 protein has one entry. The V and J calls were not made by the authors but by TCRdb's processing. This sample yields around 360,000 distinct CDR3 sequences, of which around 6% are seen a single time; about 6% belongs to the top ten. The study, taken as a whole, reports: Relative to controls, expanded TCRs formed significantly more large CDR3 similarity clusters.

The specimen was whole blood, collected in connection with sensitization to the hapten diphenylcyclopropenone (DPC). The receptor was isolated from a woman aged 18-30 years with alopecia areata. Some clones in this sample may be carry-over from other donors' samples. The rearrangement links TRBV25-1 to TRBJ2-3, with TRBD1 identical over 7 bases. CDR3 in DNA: TGTGCCAGCAGTGAGGGGGACAGCGCCACAGATACGCAGTATTTT. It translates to CASSEGDSATDTQYF.